The clone carrying this T cell receptor (beta chain) occurred once. Original handling: Amplification of reference gene primers provided the estimated nucleated cell counts. Measured with immunoSEQ multiplex PCR; TCRdb has only the in-frame clones, and not every one. The D gene and trimming were derived from the DNA, and the V and J assignments and clone size from that table. There are some 270,000 clones in the sample; 80% to 90% occur only once, and approximately 10% lies in the top ten. J lost 7 bases, V lost 5 bases, and 10 bases had no gene match. This CDR3 region has 15 residues. Germline CDR1 reads SEHNR; CDR2 reads FQNEAQ (reference sequence). This sample stems from a study of blood T cell repertoires in COVID-19. Study-level background: From the United States, Italy and Spain came samples of acute and convalescent COVID-19. Sources were T cells, B-cell-depleted T cells, or PBMCs; the material itself was cDNA or gDNA.

This sequence joins TRBV7-9 and TRBJ2-1; 8 positions agree with TRBD1. Sequenced: peripheral blood. The sequence was obtained from a woman aged 70 to 79 with acute or convalescent COVID-19. CDR3 in DNA: TGTGCCAGCAGCCTAGACGGGACAGGACGGAATGAGCAGTTCTTC. Translating it yields CASSLDGTGRNEQFF.